This passage covers 22 T cell receptor beta chains from one sample sequenced in a study of blood T cell repertoires in COVID-19 (dated by TCRdb to the early 2020s). Libraries came from the immunoSEQ multiplex PCR assay. TCRdb re-hosts the immuneACCESS table, in-frame sequences only. Its copies lack some clones; in the studies checked, an unresolved V gene accounts for under half of them, and the cause for the rest is not known. In all, the sample holds 140,000 to 150,000 clones, and about 80% of those were seen once. The ten largest clones take up about 4% of the sample. Sequences were obtained from peripheral blood. These receptors came from a man between 65 and 80 years old who had recovered from COVID-19.

The rearrangement links TRBV6-4 to TRBJ2-2, with D perhaps TRBD2 (6 bases). The CDR3 is 14 amino acids. Germline-derived CDR1 and CDR2 are MRHNA and SNTAGT. V gave up 6 bases and J gave up 3 bases, with 11 bases separating them. CDR3 residues: CASRLAVYTGELFF. For the CDR3, the DNA is TGTGCCAGCAGATTAGCGGTTTACACCGGGGAGCTGTTTTTT.

Written as DNA, the CDR3 is TGTGCCATCAGTGAGTCGACTAGCGGGAACGAGCAGTACTTC. This gives the protein CAISESTSGNEQYF. The chain carries TRBV10-3 and TRBJ2-5; 11 bases fit TRBD2. The J call could be wrong; TRBJ2-7 is a better fit for the DNA end. Per the germline V gene, CDR1 is ENHRY and CDR2 is SYGVKD. The CDR3 is 14 amino acids.

The CDR3 DNA is TGCAGTGCTCTACTCGGAGATACGCAGTATTTT. Protein: CSALLGDTQYF. This rearrangement joins TRBV20-1 to TRBJ2-3; D not resolved. V dropped 5 bases and J dropped 5 bases, with 8 bases sitting between them. Germline CDR1 DFQATT, CDR2 SNEGSKA (reference sequence). The CDR3 sequence is 11 residues long.

The V gene is TRBV27, the J gene TRBJ1-1, with D maybe TRBD1 (5 bases). The CDR3 is made up of 17 amino acids. The V and J ends lost 0 bases and 1 base respectively, with 15 bases between them. Per germline, CDR1 MNHEY and CDR2 SMNVEV (reference sequence). The CDR3 DNA sequence: TGTGCCAGCAGTTTATCAAAGGCTGTGGGGCAGAACACTGAAGCTTTCTTT. Translating it yields CASSLSKAVGQNTEAFF.

The V gene is TRBV7-2, the J gene TRBJ2-1; 12 nucleotides line up with TRBD2. This CDR3 has 14 residues. V trimming: 8 bases; J trimming: 7 bases; junction bases outside the gene matches: 6. CDR1 is SGHTA, CDR2 FQGNSA, per germline. CDR3: CASGRTSGKNEQFF. CDR3 nucleotides: TGTGCCAGCGGCCGGACTAGCGGGAAGAATGAGCAGTTCTTC.

The V call is TRBV5-1, the J call TRBJ1-4; a possible D gene is TRBD1 (5 bases). Deletions cut 0 bases from V and 4 bases from J, with 7 bases between. The germline gives CDR1 SGHRS, CDR2 YFSETQ. This CDR3 is 14 amino acids long. Here the CDR3 reads CASSLGRGNEKLFF. CDR3 bases: TGCGCCAGCAGCTTGGGTAGGGGTAATGAAAAACTGTTTTTT.

V is TRBV3-1 (or the pseudogene TRBV3-2) and J is TRBJ2-7, with 7 bases aligning to TRBD1. V lost 0 bases to trimming and J lost 11 bases; unmatched junction nucleotides: 4. From germline, CDR1 is LGHDT and CDR2 YNNKEL (reference sequence). This CDR3 comprises 12 residues. DNA for the CDR3: TGTGCCAGCAGCCAAGATAGAGGGGGCGAGTACTTC. Amino acids: CASSQDRGGEYF.

The gene calls are TRBV5-4 and TRBJ2-2; TRBD2 agrees at 12 bases. V lost 4 bases to trimming and J lost 6 bases; unmatched junction nucleotides: 7. This CDR3 is built from 16 residues. Looked up from germline, CDR1 is SGHNT and CDR2 is YYREEE (reference sequence). As DNA, the CDR3 is TGTGCCAGCAGCCACCTAGCGGGAGGGCCTCCCGGGGAGCTGTTTTTT. It specifies CASSHLAGGPPGELFF.

The J gene is TRBJ1-4, the V gene TRBV7-9; a weak D match, TRBD1 (5 bases). The ends were cut back, 2 bases at V and 4 bases at J, with 8 bases in the middle. Germline values: CDR1 SEHNR, CDR2 FQNEAQ (reference sequence). CDR3 size: 14 residues. The CDR3 DNA reads as TGTGCCAGCAGCTTACGTCAGGGTAATGAAAAACTGTTTTTT. Protein product: CASSLRQGNEKLFF.

This clone was detected once. This chain links TRBV18 with TRBJ2-3, with 12 nucleotides matching TRBD2. The CDR3 length is 17 residues. CDR1 and CDR2 from the germline V gene are KGHSH and LQKENI. The V and J ends lost 3 bases and 1 base, in that order; junction bases with no gene match: 5. The CDR3 DNA is TGTGCCAGCTCACCCAGGACTAGCGGGGAGGGCACAGATACGCAGTATTTT. Translating it yields CASSPRTSGEGTDTQYF. The complete variable domain, with remaining parts taken from reference TRBV18 and TRBJ2-3, reads NAGVMQNPRHLVRRRGQEARLRCSPMKGHSHVYWYRQLPEEGLKFMVYLQKENIIDESGMPKERFSAEFPKEGPSILRIQQVVRGDSAAYFCASSPRTSGEGTDTQYFGPGTRLTVL.

The J gene is TRBJ1-1, the V gene TRBV2; D remains unclear. There are 11 residues in the CDR3. Per the germline V gene, CDR1 is SNHLY and CDR2 is FYNNEI. Trimming removed 5 bases at V and 2 bases at J, with 3 bases between. The CDR3 here is CASSLNTEAFF. The CDR3 DNA reads as TGTGCCAGCAGTTTAAACACTGAAGCTTTCTTT. Full variable domain (rest looked up from reference TRBV2 and TRBJ1-1): EPEVTQTPSHQVTQMGQEVILRCVPISNHLYFYWYRQILGQKVEFLVSFYNNEISEKSEIFDDQFSVERPDGSNFTLKIRSTKLEDSAMYFCASSLNTEAFFGQGTRLTVV.

V usage is TRBV19 and J usage is TRBJ2-2, with 9 positions matching TRBD1. The length of the CDR3 is 15 residues. The V segment lost 7 bases and the J segment 5 bases; nucleotides outside the gene matches: 8. The germline gives CDR1 LNHDA, CDR2 SQIVND (reference sequence). The DNA of the CDR3 is TGTGCCAGTAAGGGGAGGGACAGGGTAACCGGGGAGCTGTTTTTT. Protein sequence: CASKGRDRVTGELFF.

This clone appeared once. CDR3 DNA sequence: TGTGCCTGGGCGGGACTAGCGGGAGAGGGCACCGGGGAGCTGTTTTTT. It translates to CAWAGLAGEGTGELFF. The chain recombines TRBV30 with TRBJ2-2; 14 bases align to TRBD2. Germline CDR1 is GTSNPN and CDR2 is SVGIG (reference sequence). With 5 bases clipped from V and 4 bases from J, the junction kept 6 bases outside the gene matches. The CDR3 loop spans 16 amino acids.

This clone came up once. J is TRBJ1-4 and V is TRBV4-1; 10 positions agree with TRBD1. The CDR3 contains 18 residues. V gave up 0 bases and J gave up 6 bases; unmatched junction bases: 10. Germline V gene sequence: CDR1 MGHRA, CDR2 YSYEKL. The CDR3 region is CASSQDFFIGQGDEKLFF. The DNA of the CDR3 is TGCGCCAGCAGCCAAGATTTTTTTATCGGACAGGGGGATGAAAAACTGTTTTTT.

This clone was seen a few times. The V call is TRBV4-2, the J call TRBJ2-7; TRBD2 matches 10 bases. The germline CDR1 and CDR2 sequences are LGHNA and YNFKEQ. The CDR3 extends over 15 amino acids. The junction had 3 bases not matched to a gene; V was cut back by 2 bases and J by 2 bases. The DNA for the CDR3 is TGTGCCAGCAGCCAAATAGCGGGAGGAACCTACGAGCAGTACTTC. It encodes CASSQIAGGTYEQYF.

This clone was counted a single time. This chain joins TRBV5-1 and TRBJ2-7, with 10 bases identical to TRBD2. The CDR3 covers 17 residues. Germline loops: CDR1 SGHRS, CDR2 YFSETQ. V was pared by 5 bases and J by 0 bases, with 11 bases of the junction left unmatched. The CDR3 DNA sequence: TGCGCCAGCAGGGCCGGGACTAGCGTGAGAGCCTCCTACGAGCAGTACTTC. Translated, it gives CASRAGTSVRASYEQYF.

J is TRBJ2-7 and V is TRBV7-6, with 10 bases aligning to TRBD2. Unmatched junction bases numbered 10, after V lost 5 bases and J lost 6 bases. The CDR3 sequence is 15 residues long. In germline, CDR1 is SGHVS, CDR2 FNYEAQ. The CDR3 here is CASSPLAGALGEQYF. The CDR3 nucleotides are TGTGCCAGCAGCCCCCTAGCGGGAGCGCTGGGCGAGCAGTACTTC.

The chain couples TRBV2 to TRBJ2-1; 10 nucleotides align to TRBD2. This CDR3 has 13 residues. The V segment lost 7 bases and the J segment 4 bases; nucleotides outside the gene matches: 1. CDR1 and CDR2 (germline): SNHLY, FYNNEI. The CDR3 coding sequence is TGTGCCAGCAAGCGGGAGGGATACAATGAGCAGTTCTTC. Translation: CASKREGYNEQFF.

The chain links TRBV3-1 (or the pseudogene TRBV3-2) to TRBJ1-5; the match to TRBD1 covers 8 bases. The J segment lost 6 bases and the V segment lost 4 bases, leaving 8 bases of the junction unmatched. This CDR3 has 15 residues. Germline CDR1 LGHDT, CDR2 YNNKEL (reference sequence). The CDR3 spells CASSRETGVGQPQHF. The CDR3 region has the DNA TGTGCCAGCAGCCGCGAGACAGGGGTTGGTCAGCCCCAGCATTTT.

In this sample, this clone turned up once. The V call is TRBV28, the J call TRBJ1-4, with 9 positions matching TRBD1. This CDR3 is 13 amino acids long. The ends lost 6 bases at V and 7 bases at J; junction bases unmatched: 3. Looked up from germline, CDR1 is MDHEN and CDR2 is SYDVKM. CDR3 residues: CASRQGAIEKLFF. The CDR3 DNA is TGTGCCAGCAGACAGGGGGCTATTGAAAAACTGTTTTTT.

This clone is a singleton in its sample. This sequence joins TRBV5-1 and TRBJ2-2; D call uncertain. Germline CDR1 reads SGHRS; CDR2 reads YFSETQ. The CDR3 is made up of 17 amino acids. V was pared by 2 bases and J by 4 bases, with 18 bases between. In DNA form, the CDR3 reads TGCGCCAGCAGCTTACTGGGTTTGACTGGCTCCACCGGGGAGCTGTTTTTT. Its translation: CASSLLGLTGSTGELFF.

The chain links TRBV9 to TRBJ2-2; TRBD1 matches 7 bases. There are 14 residues in the CDR3. Germline lookup yields CDR1 SGDLS and CDR2 YYNGEE. With V trimmed by 4 bases and J by 4 bases, 4 bases remained unmatched. CDR3 sequence (DNA): TGTGCCAGCAGCATTGGGACAGTCACCGGGGAGCTGTTTTTT. This codes for CASSIGTVTGELFF.